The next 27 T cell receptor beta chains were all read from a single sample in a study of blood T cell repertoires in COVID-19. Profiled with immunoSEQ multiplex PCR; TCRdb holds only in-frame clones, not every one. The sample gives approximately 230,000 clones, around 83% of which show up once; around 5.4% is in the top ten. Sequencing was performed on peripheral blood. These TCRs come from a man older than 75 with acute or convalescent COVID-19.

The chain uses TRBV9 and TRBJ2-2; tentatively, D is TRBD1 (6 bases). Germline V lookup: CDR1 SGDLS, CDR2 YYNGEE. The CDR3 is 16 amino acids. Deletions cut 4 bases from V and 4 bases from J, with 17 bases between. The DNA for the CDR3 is TGTGCCAGCAGCCAACGGACAGAGCTTGGCACCGGGGAGCTGTTTTTT. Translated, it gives CASSQRTELGTGELFF. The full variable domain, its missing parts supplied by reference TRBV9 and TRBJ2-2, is DSGVTQTPKHLITATGQRVTLRCSPRSGDLSVYWYQQSLDQGLQFLIQYYNGEERAKGNILERFSAQQFPDLHSELNLSSLELGDSALYFCASSQRTELGTGELFFGEGSRLTVL.

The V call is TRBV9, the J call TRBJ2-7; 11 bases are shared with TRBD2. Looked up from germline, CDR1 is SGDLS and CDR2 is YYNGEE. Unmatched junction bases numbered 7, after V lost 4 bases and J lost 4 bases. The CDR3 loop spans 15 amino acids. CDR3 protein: CASSLAGGRTYEQYF. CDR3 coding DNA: TGTGCCAGCAGCTTAGCGGGAGGGAGGACTTACGAGCAGTACTTC.

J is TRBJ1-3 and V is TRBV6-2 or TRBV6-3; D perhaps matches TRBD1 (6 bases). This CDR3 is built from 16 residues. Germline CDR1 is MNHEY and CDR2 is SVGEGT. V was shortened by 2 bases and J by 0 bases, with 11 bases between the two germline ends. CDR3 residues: CASSYGQLSSGNTIYF. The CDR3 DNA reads TGTGCCAGCAGTTACGGACAGCTGAGCTCTGGAAACACCATATATTTT.

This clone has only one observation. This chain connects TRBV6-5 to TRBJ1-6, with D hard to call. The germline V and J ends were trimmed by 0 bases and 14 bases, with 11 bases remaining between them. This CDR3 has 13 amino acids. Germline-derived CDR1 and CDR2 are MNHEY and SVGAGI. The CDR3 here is CASSYSVPSALHF. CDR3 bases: TGTGCCAGCAGTTACTCAGTGCCCTCGGCCCTCCACTTT.

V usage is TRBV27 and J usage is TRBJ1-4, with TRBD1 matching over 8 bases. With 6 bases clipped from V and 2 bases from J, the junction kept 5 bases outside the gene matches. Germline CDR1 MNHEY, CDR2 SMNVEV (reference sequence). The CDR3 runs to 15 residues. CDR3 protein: CASSFRGPTNEKLFF. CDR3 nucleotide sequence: TGTGCCAGCAGCTTCAGGGGGCCTACTAATGAAAAACTGTTTTTT. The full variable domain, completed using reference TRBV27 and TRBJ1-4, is EAQVTQNPRYLITVTGKKLTVTCSQNMNHEYMSWYRQDPGLGLRQIYYSMNVEVTDKGDVPEGYKVSRKEKRNFPLILESPSPNQTSLYFCASSFRGPTNEKLFFGSGTQLSVL.

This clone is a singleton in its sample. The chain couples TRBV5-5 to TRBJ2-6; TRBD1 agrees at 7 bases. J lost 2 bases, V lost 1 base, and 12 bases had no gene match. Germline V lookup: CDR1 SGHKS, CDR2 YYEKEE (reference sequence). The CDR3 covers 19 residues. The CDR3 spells CASSLTPTGESAGANVLTF. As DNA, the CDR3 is TGTGCCAGCAGCTTGACCCCAACAGGGGAATCAGCTGGGGCCAACGTCCTGACTTTC.

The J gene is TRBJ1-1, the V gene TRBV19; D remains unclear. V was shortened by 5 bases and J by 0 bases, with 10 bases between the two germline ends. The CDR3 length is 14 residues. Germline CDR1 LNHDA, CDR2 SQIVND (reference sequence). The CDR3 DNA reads TGTGCCAGTAGTCCTGGACTCCTGAACACTGAAGCTTTCTTT. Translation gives CASSPGLLNTEAFF. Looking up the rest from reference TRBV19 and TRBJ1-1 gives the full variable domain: DGGITQSPKYLFRKEGQNVTLSCEQNLNHDAMYWYRQDPGQGLRLIYYSQIVNDFQKGDIAEGYSVSREKKESFPLTVTSAQKNPTAFYLCASSPGLLNTEAFFGQGTRLTVV.

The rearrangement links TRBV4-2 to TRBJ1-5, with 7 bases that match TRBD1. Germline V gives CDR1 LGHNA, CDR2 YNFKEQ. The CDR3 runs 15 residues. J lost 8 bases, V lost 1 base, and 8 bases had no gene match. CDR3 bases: TGTGCCAGCAGCCAAGGGACAGGCCCCACGGAGCCCCAGCATTTT. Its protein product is CASSQGTGPTEPQHF.

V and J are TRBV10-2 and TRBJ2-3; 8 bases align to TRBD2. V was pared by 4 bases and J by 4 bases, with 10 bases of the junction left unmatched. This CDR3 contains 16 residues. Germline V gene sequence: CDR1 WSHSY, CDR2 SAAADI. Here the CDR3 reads CASSARVPGGADTQYF. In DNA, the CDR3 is TGCGCCAGCAGTGCCCGAGTGCCGGGAGGGGCAGATACGCAGTATTTT.

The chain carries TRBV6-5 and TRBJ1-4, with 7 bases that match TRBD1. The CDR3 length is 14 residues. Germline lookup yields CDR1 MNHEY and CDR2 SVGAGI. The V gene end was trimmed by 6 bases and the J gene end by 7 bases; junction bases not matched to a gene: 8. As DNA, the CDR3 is TGTGCCAGCAGGGGATCAGGGGGTGGTGAAAAACTGTTTTTT. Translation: CASRGSGGGEKLFF.

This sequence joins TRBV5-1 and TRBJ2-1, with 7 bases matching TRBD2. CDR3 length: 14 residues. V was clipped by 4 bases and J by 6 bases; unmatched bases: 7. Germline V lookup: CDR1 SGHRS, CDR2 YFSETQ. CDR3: CASSSGTEGNEQFF. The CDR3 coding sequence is TGCGCCAGCAGCAGCGGGACCGAGGGCAATGAGCAGTTCTTC.

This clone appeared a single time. For the CDR3, the DNA is TGTGCCAGCAGTTCTCCGGTAGATGAAGCTTTCTTT. This sequence encodes CASSSPVDEAFF. The chain joins TRBV28 to TRBJ1-1; D gene ambiguous. The germline V and J ends were trimmed by 4 bases and 7 bases, with 10 bases remaining between them. CDR3 size: 12 residues. Germline V gives CDR1 MDHEN, CDR2 SYDVKM.

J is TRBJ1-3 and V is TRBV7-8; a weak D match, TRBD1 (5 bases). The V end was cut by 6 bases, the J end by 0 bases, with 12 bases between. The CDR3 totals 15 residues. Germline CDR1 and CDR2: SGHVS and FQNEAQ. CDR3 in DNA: TGTGCCAGCAGGTTCGACAGTTCCTCTGGAAACACCATATATTTT. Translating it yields CASRFDSSSGNTIYF.

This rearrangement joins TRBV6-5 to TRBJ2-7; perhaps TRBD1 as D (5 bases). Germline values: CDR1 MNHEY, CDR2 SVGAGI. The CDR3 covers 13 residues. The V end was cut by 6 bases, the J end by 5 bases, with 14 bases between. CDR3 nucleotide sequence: TGTGCCAGCAGAACCATTGGACAAGACGAGCAGTACTTC. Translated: CASRTIGQDEQYF.

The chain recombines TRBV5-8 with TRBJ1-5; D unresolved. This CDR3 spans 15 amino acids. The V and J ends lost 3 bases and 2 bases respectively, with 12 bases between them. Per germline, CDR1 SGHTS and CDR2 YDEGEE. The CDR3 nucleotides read TGTGCCAGCAGCTCGCAGGTCTTCGGCAATCAGCCCCAGCATTTT. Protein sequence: CASSSQVFGNQPQHF. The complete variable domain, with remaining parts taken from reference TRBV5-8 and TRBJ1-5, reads EAGVTQSPTHLIKTRGQQATLRCSPISGHTSVYWYQQALGLGLQFLLWYDEGEERNRGNFPPRFSGRQFPNYSSELNVNALELEDSALYLCASSSQVFGNQPQHFGDGTRLSIL.

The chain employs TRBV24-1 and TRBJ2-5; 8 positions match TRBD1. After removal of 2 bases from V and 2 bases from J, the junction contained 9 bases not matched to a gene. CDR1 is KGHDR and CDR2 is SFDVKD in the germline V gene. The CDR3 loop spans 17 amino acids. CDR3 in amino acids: CATSDSWRTGGQETQYF. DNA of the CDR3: TGTGCCACCAGTGATTCCTGGCGTACAGGGGGGCAAGAGACCCAGTACTTC.

The CDR3 bases are TGCGCCAGCAGCTGGGGCGGGGGATCGTACGTAACTGAAGCTTTCTTT. Translating gives CASSWGGGSYVTEAFF. This sequence joins TRBV5-1 and TRBJ1-1; a weak D match, TRBD1 (5 bases). This CDR3 region has 16 residues. Trimming left V 3 bases short and J 5 bases short, with 20 bases between. The germline CDR1 and CDR2 sequences are SGHRS and YFSETQ.

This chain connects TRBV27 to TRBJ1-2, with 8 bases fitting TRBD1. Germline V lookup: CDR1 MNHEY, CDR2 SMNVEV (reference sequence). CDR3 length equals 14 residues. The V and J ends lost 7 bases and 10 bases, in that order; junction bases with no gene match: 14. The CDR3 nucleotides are TGTGCCAGCACGCTGTTGGGTACAGGGGGGGACTACACCTTC. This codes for CASTLLGTGGDYTF.

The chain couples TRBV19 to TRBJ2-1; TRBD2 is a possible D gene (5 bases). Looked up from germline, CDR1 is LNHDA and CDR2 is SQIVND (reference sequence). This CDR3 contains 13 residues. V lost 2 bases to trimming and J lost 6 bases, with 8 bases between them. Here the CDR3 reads CASSIPGSNEQFF. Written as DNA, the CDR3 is TGTGCCAGTAGTATACCGGGAAGCAATGAGCAGTTCTTC.

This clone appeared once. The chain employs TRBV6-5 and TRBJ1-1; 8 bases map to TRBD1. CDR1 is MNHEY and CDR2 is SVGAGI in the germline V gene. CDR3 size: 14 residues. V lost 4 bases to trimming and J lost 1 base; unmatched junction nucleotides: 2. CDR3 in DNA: TGTGCCAGCAGTTGGACAGGGAGGAACACTGAAGCTTTCTTT. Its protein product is CASSWTGRNTEAFF.

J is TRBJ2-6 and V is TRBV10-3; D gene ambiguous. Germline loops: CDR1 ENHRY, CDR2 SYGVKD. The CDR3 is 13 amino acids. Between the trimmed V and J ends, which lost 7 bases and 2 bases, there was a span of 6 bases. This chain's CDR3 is CAITGAGANVLTF. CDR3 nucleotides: TGTGCCATCACAGGCGCTGGGGCCAACGTCCTGACTTTC.

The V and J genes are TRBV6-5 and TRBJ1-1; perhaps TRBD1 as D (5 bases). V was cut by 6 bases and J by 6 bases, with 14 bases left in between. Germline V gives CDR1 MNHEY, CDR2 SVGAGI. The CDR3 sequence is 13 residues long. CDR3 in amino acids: CASSLGGAAEAFF. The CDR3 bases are TGTGCCAGCAGCCTGGGGGGAGCGGCTGAAGCTTTCTTT.

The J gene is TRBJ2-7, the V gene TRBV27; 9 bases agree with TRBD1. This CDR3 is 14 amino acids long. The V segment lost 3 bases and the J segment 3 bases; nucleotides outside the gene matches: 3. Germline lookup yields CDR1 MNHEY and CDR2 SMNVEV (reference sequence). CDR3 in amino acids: CASSFLDRGYEQYF. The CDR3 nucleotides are TGTGCCAGCAGTTTTTTGGACAGGGGCTACGAGCAGTACTTC.

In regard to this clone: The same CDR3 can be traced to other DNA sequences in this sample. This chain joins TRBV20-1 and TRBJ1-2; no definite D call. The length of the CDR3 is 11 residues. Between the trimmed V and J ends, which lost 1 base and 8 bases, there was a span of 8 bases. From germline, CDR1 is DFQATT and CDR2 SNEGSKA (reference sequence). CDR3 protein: CSARAVGGYTF. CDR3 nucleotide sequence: TGCAGTGCTAGAGCCGTTGGCGGCTACACCTTC.

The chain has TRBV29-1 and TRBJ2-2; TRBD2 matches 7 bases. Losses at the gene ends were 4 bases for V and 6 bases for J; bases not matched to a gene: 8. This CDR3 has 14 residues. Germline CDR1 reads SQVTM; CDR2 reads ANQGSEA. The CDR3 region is CSVGREDVPGELFF. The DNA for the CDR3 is TGCAGCGTTGGCCGGGAGGACGTTCCCGGGGAGCTGTTTTTT.

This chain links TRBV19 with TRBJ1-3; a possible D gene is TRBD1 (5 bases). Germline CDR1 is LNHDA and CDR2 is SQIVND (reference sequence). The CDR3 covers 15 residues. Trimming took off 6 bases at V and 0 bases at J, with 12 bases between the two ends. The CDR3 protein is CASRGLSSSGNTIYF. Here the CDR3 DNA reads TGTGCCAGTAGGGGACTTTCGAGCTCTGGAAACACCATATATTTT.

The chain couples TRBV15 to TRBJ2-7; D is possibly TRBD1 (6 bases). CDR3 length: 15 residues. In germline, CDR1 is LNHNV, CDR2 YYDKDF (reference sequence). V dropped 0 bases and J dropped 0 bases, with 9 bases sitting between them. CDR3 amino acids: CATSRDDRSSYEQYF. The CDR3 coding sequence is TGTGCCACCAGCAGAGACGACAGGAGCTCCTACGAGCAGTACTTC.